These 30 T cell receptor beta chains originate from one sample sequenced in a study of naive and memory T cell subsets. Overall study results and limits: Naive repertoires, especially CD8, held a few larger clonotypes, possibly memory cells re-expressing CD45RA.

Which antigens these TCRs recognize remains unknown. The beta constant-region primer was an equimolar mix of two oligonucleotides covering TRBC1 and TRBC2. Four rounds of PCR amplified the ligated cDNA using nested alpha and beta constant-region primers plus SP2. TCRdb analysed the UMI-ligation and nested PCR reads with MiXCR anew, one entry per CDR3 protein. This table holds 130,000 to 150,000 distinct CDR3 sequences, roughly 23% found once. Sequences were obtained from naive CD4+ T cells from blood. The receptors originated from a human donor in good health.

The V call is TRBV7-9, the J call TRBJ1-5; unclear D gene. Germline V gene sequence: CDR1 SEHNR, CDR2 FQNEAQ (reference sequence). V lost 1 base to trimming and J lost 6 bases, with 7 bases between them. The CDR3 loop spans 13 amino acids. CDR3 amino acids: CASSLGGLQPQHF. As DNA, the CDR3 is TGTGCCAGCAGCTTAGGAGGGCTTCAGCCCCAGCATTTT.

The V and J genes are TRBV30 and TRBJ2-1; D is undetermined. There are 13 residues in the CDR3. Germline V gives CDR1 GTSNPN, CDR2 SVGIG (reference sequence). Deletions cut 2 bases from V and 6 bases from J, with 11 bases between. For the CDR3, the DNA is TGTGCCTGGAGTCTGGGATTTACCAATGAGCAGTTCTTC. Its protein product is CAWSLGFTNEQFF.

This clonotype turned up a few times. This sequence joins TRBV3-1 and TRBJ2-1; weak D call: TRBD2 (6 bases). The V end lost 0 bases, the J end lost 2 bases, and 20 bases lay between the germline ends. In germline, CDR1 is LGHDT, CDR2 YNNKEL (reference sequence). The CDR3 contains 19 residues. CDR3 in DNA: TGTGCCAGCAGCCAAGATAGCCCGGGACTCGCGGTCCCCTACAATGAGCAGTTCTTC. It is translated as CASSQDSPGLAVPYNEQFF.

In this sample, this clonotype turned up many times. The genes are TRBV4-2 and TRBJ2-1; 7 bases are shared with TRBD2. The CDR3 consists of 18 residues. V was clipped by 0 bases and J by 7 bases; unmatched bases: 15. CDR1 is LGHNA, CDR2 YNFKEQ, per germline. CDR3 bases: TGTGCCAGCAGCCAAGATATGTTAAGCGGGGTTGGCATTAATGAGCAGTTCTTC. It encodes CASSQDMLSGVGINEQFF.

The CDR3 DNA reads as TGTGCCAGCAGCTTGGAGCAAAGTTATGGCTACACCTTC. This codes for CASSLEQSYGYTF. The gene calls are TRBV5-6 and TRBJ1-2; no clear D gene. The CDR3 sequence is 13 residues long. CDR1 and CDR2 from the germline V gene are SGHDT and YYEEEE. V lost 0 bases and J lost 5, with 8 bases in between.

The genes are TRBV6-2 or TRBV6-3 and TRBJ2-5; D unclear. The V end was cut by 2 bases, the J end by 9 bases, with 13 bases between. The germline CDR1 and CDR2 sequences are MNHEY and SVGEGT. The CDR3 totals 13 residues. CDR3 sequence reads: CASSYTTVGSQYF. In DNA, the CDR3 is TGTGCCAGCAGTTACACCACAGTGGGATCCCAGTACTTC.

This clonotype was counted a few times. The chain is built from TRBV12-3 or TRBV12-4 and TRBJ2-7; 11 bases align to TRBD2. This CDR3 is built from 16 residues. With 6 bases clipped from V and 2 bases from J, the junction kept 9 bases outside the gene matches. CDR3: CASRQTSGVSPYEQYF. For the CDR3, the DNA is TGTGCCAGCAGGCAGACTAGCGGGGTGAGTCCCTACGAGCAGTACTTC.

This chain joins TRBV4-1 and TRBJ2-7; 9 bases match TRBD2. The V gene's germline CDR1 is MGHRA and CDR2 YSYEKL. The V and J ends lost 0 bases and 3 bases, in that order; junction bases with no gene match: 6. This CDR3 region has 16 residues. The CDR3 nucleotides are TGCGCCAGCAGCCAAGATGCCGGCGGGAGGGTCTACGAGCAGTACTTC. Its protein product is CASSQDAGGRVYEQYF.

CDR3 coding DNA: TGTGCCAGCAGCCCCGACCCGCCCACTGAAGCTTTCTTT. Translated, it gives CASSPDPPTEAFF. The chain uses TRBV3-1 and TRBJ1-1; D remains unclear. Germline V gene sequence: CDR1 LGHDT, CDR2 YNNKEL (reference sequence). This CDR3 spans 13 amino acids. V was trimmed by 4 bases and J by 4 bases, leaving 10 bases between them.

This clonotype showed up just a few times. The rearrangement links TRBV4-3 to TRBJ2-7, with a possible D match to TRBD2 (6 bases). The germline V gene encodes CDR1 LGHNA and CDR2 YSLEER. The CDR3 extends over 16 amino acids. V shed 3 bases and J shed 0 bases, with 15 bases lying between them. CDR3 coding DNA: TGCGCCAGCAGCCAGGCCTCTAGCGAAAGCTCCTACGAGCAGTACTTC. Translated: CASSQASSESSYEQYF.

This clonotype has a handful of counts. The chain couples TRBV12-3 or TRBV12-4 to TRBJ2-7; possible D gene TRBD1, 5 bases. The CDR3 covers 13 residues. The germline V and J ends were trimmed by 1 base and 7 bases, with 11 bases remaining between them. The CDR3 reads CASSLEAGWEQYF. The CDR3 DNA reads TGTGCCAGCAGTTTAGAGGCAGGGTGGGAGCAGTACTTC.

The chain carries TRBV6-2 or TRBV6-3 and TRBJ2-7, with unresolved D. CDR1 and CDR2 from the germline V gene are MNHEY and SVGEGT. The length of the CDR3 is 12 residues. The V gene lost 5 bases and the J gene lost 2 bases, with 7 bases spanning the gap. Written as DNA, the CDR3 is TGTGCCAGCAGTGAGACCCCCTACGAGCAGTACTTC. Translated: CASSETPYEQYF.

This clonotype was observed a single time. This chain links TRBV4-2 with TRBJ2-7, with TRBD2 identical over 9 bases. The junction had 10 bases not matched to a gene; V was cut back by 4 bases and J by 3 bases. Germline loops: CDR1 LGHNA, CDR2 YNFKEQ. The CDR3 covers 16 residues. The DNA of the CDR3 is TGTGCCAGCAGCCCAAGTGGCGGGAGGGCAATCTACGAGCAGTACTTC. Amino acid sequence: CASSPSGGRAIYEQYF.

This clonotype has ten or more counts. This sequence joins TRBV28 and TRBJ2-7, with a weak D call TRBD2 (6 bases). V lost 6 bases and J 2 bases, leaving 11 bases between the germline ends. This CDR3 comprises 13 residues. The germline CDR1 and CDR2 sequences are MDHEN and SYDVKM. CDR3 protein: CASRGGDTYEQYF. The CDR3 nucleotides read TGTGCCAGCAGGGGAGGCGACACCTACGAGCAGTACTTC. The full variable domain, in which reference TRBV28 and TRBJ2-7 provide the parts outside the CDR3, is DVKVTQSSRYLVKRTGEKVFLECVQDMDHENMFWYRQDPGLGLRLIYFSYDVKMKEKGDIPEGYSVSREKKERFSLILESASTNQTSMYLCASRGGDTYEQYFGPGTRLTVT.

The V gene is TRBV21-1, the J gene TRBJ2-7. TRBV21-1 constitutes a pseudogene. The CDR3 loop spans 15 amino acids. For the CDR3, the DNA is TGTGCCAGCAGCGGAGCGGGAGTTCTCTCCTACGAGCAGTACTTC. Residues: CASSGAGVLSYEQYF.

This chain joins TRBV7-9 and TRBJ2-5, with D unclear. This CDR3 is built from 13 residues. Deletions cut 2 bases from V and 2 bases from J, with 6 bases between. CDR1 is SEHNR and CDR2 is FQNEAQ in the germline V gene (reference sequence). The CDR3: CASSLKTQETQYF. The CDR3 DNA is TGTGCCAGCAGCTTAAAGACACAAGAGACCCAGTACTTC.

This clonotype showed up just a few times. V usage is TRBV12-3 or TRBV12-4 and J usage is TRBJ2-3; 9 bases line up with TRBD2. After removal of 3 bases from V and 2 bases from J, the junction contained 9 bases not matched to a gene. The CDR3 loop spans 17 amino acids. CDR3 coding DNA: TGTGCCAGCAGTTTGAAGTTAGCGGGAGTCCCCACAGATACGCAGTATTTT. Its protein is CASSLKLAGVPTDTQYF.

This clonotype was detected ten times or more. The chain uses TRBV29-1 and TRBJ2-1, with 8 bases lining up with TRBD1. V was pared by 7 bases and J by 6 bases, with 11 bases of the junction left unmatched. Germline lookup yields CDR1 SQVTM and CDR2 ANQGSEA. CDR3 length: 14 residues. Here the CDR3 DNA reads TGCAGCGGAGTCGGACAGGGATATGCCAATGAGCAGTTCTTC. This codes for CSGVGQGYANEQFF.

The rearrangement uses TRBV20-1 and TRBJ1-1; D not certain. CDR3 length: 12 amino acids. Germline assignment: CDR1 DFQATT and CDR2 SNEGSKA (reference sequence). V lost 2 bases to trimming and J lost 4 bases, with 8 bases between them. CDR3 sequence reads: CSARYVATEAFF. The CDR3 coding sequence is TGCAGTGCTAGATACGTCGCCACTGAAGCTTTCTTT.

This clonotype was observed a handful of times. The CDR3 protein is CSVSHPNEQFF. CDR3 nucleotide sequence: TGCAGCGTTAGCCACCCCAATGAGCAGTTCTTC. V gene TRBV29-1 combines with J gene TRBJ2-1; D is unresolved. CDR3 length: 11 amino acids. The germline CDR1 and CDR2 sequences are SQVTM and ANQGSEA. Trimming took 5 bases from V and 6 from J, leaving 8 bases between them.

The sample holds a few counts of this clonotype. V gene TRBV28 combines with J gene TRBJ2-7; D might be TRBD1 (5 bases). Germline V gene data show CDR1 as MDHEN and CDR2 as SYDVKM. V lost 4 bases and J lost 6, with 13 bases in between. The CDR3 has 13 residues. Here the CDR3 reads CASSYKGVGEQYF. The CDR3 nucleotides read TGTGCCAGCAGTTATAAAGGGGTAGGCGAGCAGTACTTC.

This clonotype showed up just a few times. The chain combines TRBV14 with TRBJ2-5; no clear D. Germline loops: CDR1 SGHDN, CDR2 FVKESK. V was clipped by 1 base and J by 5 bases, with 5 bases between them. The CDR3 extends over 12 amino acids. In DNA, the CDR3 is TGTGCCAGCAGCCAAGTATATGAGACCCAGTACTTC. It yields the protein CASSQVYETQYF.

J is TRBJ2-7 and V is TRBV6-5; D is uncertain. Germline CDR1 reads MNHEY; CDR2 reads SVGAGI. The CDR3 covers 12 residues. V dropped 6 bases and J dropped 0 bases, with 6 bases sitting between them. CDR3 sequence reads: CASRPSSYEQYF. In DNA form, the CDR3 reads TGTGCCAGCAGGCCGTCCTCCTACGAGCAGTACTTC.

This chain links TRBV29-1 with TRBJ2-2; 8 bases fit TRBD1. CDR1 and CDR2 (germline): SQVTM, ANQGSEA. Trimming cost V 7 bases and J 2 bases; bases outside gene matches: 3. The CDR3 runs 13 residues. The CDR3 protein is CSADRGNTGELFF. The CDR3 DNA is TGCAGCGCAGACAGGGGCAACACCGGGGAGCTGTTTTTT.

The chain couples TRBV7-3 to TRBJ2-3; D unclear. The CDR3 extends over 15 amino acids. CDR1 and CDR2 (germline): SGHTA, FQGTGA. Trimming took 3 bases from V and 3 from J, leaving 13 bases between them. CDR3 in DNA: TGTGCCAGCAGCTTGTCGCTGATGGAGACAGATACGCAGTATTTT. Its protein is CASSLSLMETDTQYF.

In its sample, this clonotype was seen a few times. This chain joins TRBV7-9 and TRBJ1-3; no clear D. Germline V gene lookup returns CDR1 SEHNR and CDR2 FQNEAQ (reference sequence). The V gene lost 4 bases and the J gene lost 8 bases, with 15 bases spanning the gap. This CDR3 comprises 14 residues. In nucleotides, the CDR3 is TGTGCCAGCAGCTATGGCCCCGCGAGTGACACCATATATTTT. The encoded protein is CASSYGPASDTIYF.

This clonotype was seen only once. The chain couples TRBV20-1 to TRBJ1-2; 7 bases align to TRBD1. V dropped 0 bases and J dropped 7; count of bases not matched to a gene: 11. Germline-derived CDR1 and CDR2 are DFQATT and SNEGSKA (reference sequence). The CDR3 is made up of 15 amino acids. The CDR3 protein is CSARERLGTEGGYTF. The CDR3 nucleotides are TGCAGTGCTAGAGAACGCCTCGGGACAGAAGGTGGCTACACCTTC.

The genes are TRBV5-7 and TRBJ2-7; no clear D gene. TRBV5-7 is an ORF, with its function uncertain. This CDR3 is built from 13 residues. V lost 4 bases and J lost 2, with 10 bases in between. The CDR3 reads CASSGVGAYEQYF. CDR3 nucleotides: TGTGCCAGCAGCGGGGTAGGAGCCTACGAGCAGTACTTC.

This chain uses TRBV4-1 with TRBJ1-2; no firm D call. The CDR3 is 14 residues long. Germline V gene data show CDR1 as MGHRA and CDR2 as YSYEKL. V gave up 1 base and J gave up 0 bases, with 6 bases separating them. CDR3 residues: CASSQVRANYGYTF. CDR3 nucleotide sequence: TGCGCCAGCAGCCAAGTGAGGGCTAACTATGGCTACACCTTC.

The table lists this clonotype with many counts. The chain links TRBV7-9 to TRBJ2-2; 7 bases are shared with TRBD1. This CDR3 has 15 residues. Germline-derived CDR1 and CDR2 are SEHNR and FQNEAQ (reference sequence). Unmatched junction bases numbered 8, after V lost 7 bases and J lost 3 bases. The CDR3 nucleotides read TGTGCCAGCACCAGGCGACAGGGACACACCGGGGAGCTGTTTTTT. Encoded protein: CASTRRQGHTGELFF.